This T cell receptor beta chain was captured in a study of Ad26.COV2.S vaccination and SARS-CoV-2 variants. Looking at the study overall: Donor joined the COV1001 Ad26.COV2.S trial arm.

Whole-study results and caveats: Substantial post-vaccination breadth of spike-specific CD8+ and CD4+ T cell responses was reported. Non-spike TCR breadth was similar in vaccine and placebo recipients.

The method was immunoSEQ multiplex PCR; TCRdb's version includes in-frame clones alone and lacks a portion of them. The sample carries 300,000 to 400,000 clones, 80% to 90% recorded once. CDR3 size: 13 residues. CDR1 and CDR2 (germline): SGHRS, YFSETQ. Deletions cut 5 bases from V and 8 bases from J, with 13 bases between. Treatment: some 20 received Ad26.COV2.S at low or high dose, single or two shots; several received placebo; per-sample allocation not given. The investigators took samples on day 63 after the first vaccine or placebo injection. Concerning this clone itself: What it binds is unknown.

This sequence joins TRBV5-1 and TRBJ1-4; the D gene is possibly TRBD1 (5 bases). This TCR was sampled from a person aged 18 to 59 who received the Ad26.COV2.S COVID-19 vaccine or a placebo. The specimen was peripheral blood, collected in a trial of Ad26.COV2.S vaccine versus placebo. The CDR3 loop is CASRGETNEKLFF. CDR3 coding DNA: TGCGCCAGCAGGGGGGAAACCAACGAAAAACTGTTTTTT.